Following are 12 T cell receptor beta chains from one sample sequenced in a study of CD8+ T cells in alopecia areata (dated by TCRdb to 2017 to 2018). The library was obtained by the immunoSEQ multiplex PCR assay. RNA was extracted from all samples and reverse transcribed into cDNA as template for TCR sequencing. TCRdb re-hosts the immuneACCESS table, in-frame sequences only. Its copies lack some clones; in the studies checked, an unresolved V gene accounts for under half of them, and the cause for the rest is not known. This sample lists about 200,000 clones; approximately 61% were detected once. The ten largest account for approximately 0.44% of the sample. The intended sense of this specimen's time point label: baseline before oral tofacitinib. Sample: CD4+ T cells sorted from blood, taken at week 0. The receptors shown here come from a human donor with alopecia areata.

The table lists this clone with a few counts. The J gene is TRBJ2-4, the V gene TRBV29-1; D ambiguous. Per the germline V gene, CDR1 is SQVTM and CDR2 is ANQGSEA. The CDR3 is 12 amino acids. The CDR3 bases are TGCATCCTGTGGTTAGCCAAAAACATTCAGTACTTC. Amino acid sequence: CILWLAKNIQYF.

There are a few counts of this clone. The chain uses TRBV15 and TRBJ1-2; no definite D call. V was shortened by 0 bases and J by 2 bases, with 13 bases between the two germline ends. The CDR3 has 16 amino acids. Germline-derived CDR1 and CDR2 are LNHNV and YYDKDF (reference sequence). CDR3 protein: CATSRDVNSRNYGYTF. The CDR3 DNA sequence: TGTGCCACCAGCAGAGATGTAAACAGCCGGAACTATGGCTACACCTTC.

The chain joins TRBV29-1 to TRBJ2-2; 7 bases are shared with TRBD1. Germline V gene data show CDR1 as SQVTM and CDR2 as ANQGSEA. The CDR3 spans 12 residues. V trimming: 6 bases; J trimming: 4 bases; junction bases outside the gene matches: 2. CDR3 region: CSVYRGTGELFF. The CDR3 coding sequence is TGCAGCGTCTACAGGGGCACCGGGGAGCTGTTTTTT.

This chain connects TRBV20-1 to TRBJ2-4; D perhaps matches TRBD1 (5 bases). Germline V CDR1 and CDR2: DFQATT, SNEGSKA (reference sequence). Trimming left V 6 bases short and J 12 bases short, with 15 bases between. The CDR3 covers 11 residues. The CDR3 region is CSAGRFSHQYF. DNA of the CDR3: TGCAGTGCGGGGCGGTTCTCCCATCAGTACTTC.

The rearrangement joins TRBV29-1 to TRBJ2-3; TRBD2 matches at 7 bases. V lost 4 bases to trimming and J lost 4 bases; unmatched junction nucleotides: 11. The CDR3 loop spans 15 amino acids. Germline V CDR1 and CDR2: SQVTM, ANQGSEA. This CDR3 is CSVVPLSGLADTQYF. The DNA for the CDR3 is TGCAGCGTTGTCCCGCTTAGCGGGTTGGCAGATACGCAGTATTTT.

The V gene is TRBV2, the J gene TRBJ1-1; 12 bases are a match to TRBD1. J lost 7 bases, V lost 2 bases, and 5 bases had no gene match. Germline CDR1 and CDR2: SNHLY and FYNNEI. This CDR3 is built from 15 residues. The CDR3 DNA is TGTGCCAGCAGTGAAATGGGACAGGGGGCAGGTGAAGCTTTCTTT. This gives the protein CASSEMGQGAGEAFF.

In its sample, this clone was seen many times. The chain recombines TRBV7-2 with TRBJ2-7; D possibly uses TRBD1 or TRBD2 (5 bases each). The germline CDR1 and CDR2 sequences are SGHTA and FQGNSA. CDR3 length equals 15 residues. With 5 bases removed from V and 0 bases from J, the gap between germline ends came to 14 bases. The CDR3 region is CASSHPGLISYEQYF. The CDR3 coding sequence is TGTGCCAGCAGCCACCCGGGGCTAATCTCCTACGAGCAGTACTTC.

The rearrangement uses TRBV25-1 and TRBJ2-5; D gene ambiguous. There are 15 residues in the CDR3. Trimming took 3 bases from V and 2 from J, leaving 13 bases between them. Germline V gene sequence: CDR1 MGHDK, CDR2 SYGVNS. DNA of the CDR3: TGTGCCAGCAGTGAGATCGGCAACCGGCAAGAGACCCAGTACTTC. It codes for CASSEIGNRQETQYF.

The gene calls are TRBV19 and TRBJ1-5, with a tentative D call TRBD1 (6 bases). V lost 7 bases to trimming and J lost 4 bases, with 8 bases between them. The CDR3 has 12 residues. Germline CDR1 and CDR2: LNHDA and SQIVND (reference sequence). CDR3 region: CASTTGNQPQHF. CDR3 bases: TGTGCCAGTACCACAGGGAATCAGCCCCAGCATTTT.

This clone was seen just once. The rearrangement uses TRBV10-3 and TRBJ2-7, with 8 bases identical to TRBD2. The CDR3 is made up of 11 amino acids. V lost 6 bases, J lost 6 bases, and 1 base stayed unmatched. The germline V gene encodes CDR1 ENHRY and CDR2 SYGVKD. The CDR3 region is CAISTSGEQYF. The CDR3 bases are TGTGCCATCAGCACTAGCGGCGAGCAGTACTTC.

This clone was picked up a small number of times. At one boundary the junction diverges from the germline segment, which might be a read error. V is TRBV4-1 and J is TRBJ1-2; D is uncertain. The CDR3 contains 14 residues. Germline V gene lookup returns CDR1 MGHRA and CDR2 YSYEKL. The CDR3 DNA sequence: TGCGCCAGCAGCCAAGATCGCGGCAACTATGGCTGCACCTTC. The encoded protein is CASSQDRGNYGCTF.

The genes are TRBV6-5 and TRBJ1-2; no definite D call. V was pared by 0 bases and J by 2 bases, with 4 bases between. The CDR3 is 13 residues long. CDR1 MNHEY and CDR2 SVGAGI come from the germline V gene. CDR3 bases: TGTGCCAGCAGTTACTCCAGGAACTATGGCTACACCTTC. Protein sequence: CASSYSRNYGYTF.